Listed below are T cell receptor beta chains from one sample, sequenced in a study of T cells after posttransplantation cyclophosphamide. This table comes from immunoSEQ multiplex PCR, and its TCRdb copy is limited to in-frame clones, with some not included. The sample contains about 22,000 clones, more than 70% of which appear only once. Specimen: PBMCs, collected after an allogeneic stem cell transplant with a calcineurin inhibitor and methotrexate. The origin of the receptors is a female patient between 50 and 60 years old who received an allogeneic stem cell transplant from an unrelated donor, was CMV-positive, and had chronic GVHD only. Some T cells may be graft donor cells. Each CDR3 is given with its conserved first and last residue. D genes are given only for firm matches. Expanded clones are given a class, and other clones once, few, many or no size at all.

v_gene: TRBV5-4; d_gene: TRBD2; j_gene: TRBJ2-7; abundance: -; CDR3nt: TGTGCCAGCAGCCAAGAACTAGCGGTGAGCTCCTACGAGCAGTACTTC; CDR3aa: CASSQELAVSSYEQYF
v_gene: TRBV2; d_gene: -; j_gene: TRBJ1-1; abundance: -; CDR3nt: TGTGCCAGCAGGACTTCAGGGGTTTGGTACACTGAAGCTTTCTTT; CDR3aa: CASRTSGVWYTEAFF
v_gene: TRBV5-4; d_gene: TRBD2; j_gene: TRBJ2-1; abundance: -; CDR3nt: TGCGCCAGCAGCCTTGGACTAGCGGGACACAATGAGCAGTTCTTC; CDR3aa: CASSLGLAGHNEQFF
v_gene: TRBV5-4; d_gene: -; j_gene: TRBJ2-2; abundance: -; CDR3nt: TGTGCCAGCAGTCGGGACACCGGGGAGCTGTTTTTT; CDR3aa: CASSRDTGELFF
v_gene: TRBV30; d_gene: TRBD2; j_gene: TRBJ2-7; abundance: few; CDR3nt: TGTGCCTGGAGTGTAAAGCAGCGGGGCTACGAGCAGTACTTC; CDR3aa: CAWSVKQRGYEQYF
v_gene: TRBV7-8; d_gene: TRBD1; j_gene: TRBJ2-7; abundance: -; CDR3nt: TGTGCCAGCAGCCTGGGGCGGGACAGGGGACACGAGCAGTACTTC; CDR3aa: CASSLGRDRGHEQYF
v_gene: TRBV10-3; d_gene: TRBD2; j_gene: TRBJ2-5; abundance: -; CDR3nt: TGTGCCATCAGCGGGGGGGAAGAGACCCAGTACTTC; CDR3aa: CAISGGEETQYF
v_gene: TRBV9; d_gene: TRBD2; j_gene: TRBJ2-2; abundance: -; CDR3nt: TGTGCCAGCAGCGTCGGCGGGAGGGCCCCCGGGGAGCTGTTTTTT; CDR3aa: CASSVGGRAPGELFF
v_gene: TRBV7-3; d_gene: TRBD1; j_gene: TRBJ2-1; abundance: once; CDR3nt: TGTGCCAGCAGCTGGCAGGGGGTGAACTACAATGAGCAGTTCTTC; CDR3aa: CASSWQGVNYNEQFF
v_gene: TRBV6-6; d_gene: TRBD1; j_gene: TRBJ1-1; abundance: once; CDR3nt: TGTGCCAGCAGTACGGACAGGGTTGGCACTGAAGCTTTCTTT; CDR3aa: CASSTDRVGTEAFF
v_gene: TRBV7-3; d_gene: TRBD1; j_gene: TRBJ2-5; abundance: -; CDR3nt: TGTGCCAGCAGCCCCAAAGGGTGGACAGGGATGGAGACCCAGTACTTC; CDR3aa: CASSPKGWTGMETQYF
v_gene: TRBV9; d_gene: TRBD2; j_gene: TRBJ2-3; abundance: -; CDR3nt: TGTGCCAGCAGCCCGGAAAGGGCGGGAGGGCCTGGGGGAAGCACAGATACGCAGTATTTT; CDR3aa: CASSPERAGGPGGSTDTQYF
v_gene: TRBV6-1; d_gene: TRBD2; j_gene: TRBJ2-2; abundance: -; CDR3nt: TGTGCCAGCAGTGAAGGGGGACTAGTGACCGGGGAGCTGTTTTTT; CDR3aa: CASSEGGLVTGELFF
v_gene: TRBV7-8; d_gene: -; j_gene: TRBJ1-5; abundance: -; CDR3nt: TGTGCCAGCAGCCCGAGGACCGGGGGTCCGGGCAATCAGCCCCAGCATTTT; CDR3aa: CASSPRTGGPGNQPQHF
v_gene: TRBV5-4; d_gene: -; j_gene: TRBJ1-4; abundance: few; CDR3nt: TGTGCCAGCAGCTTGGCAGCTAATGAAAAACTGTTTTTT; CDR3aa: CASSLAANEKLFF
v_gene: TRBV7-9; d_gene: TRBD2; j_gene: TRBJ2-7; abundance: -; CDR3nt: TGTGCCAGCAGCTTTACGGGAGGGCCTTCCGGCGAGCAGTACTTC; CDR3aa: CASSFTGGPSGEQYF
v_gene: TRBV7-2; d_gene: -; j_gene: TRBJ2-7; abundance: -; CDR3nt: TGTGCCAGCAGCTTCGACAGAGCAACCTACGAGCAGTACTTC; CDR3aa: CASSFDRATYEQYF
v_gene: TRBV7-2; d_gene: TRBD1; j_gene: TRBJ2-7; abundance: -; CDR3nt: TGTGCCAGCAGTTTAAGACAGGGGTCCTCCTACGAGCAGTACTTC; CDR3aa: CASSLRQGSSYEQYF
v_gene: TRBV28; d_gene: -; j_gene: TRBJ1-5; abundance: -; CDR3nt: TGTGCCAGCAGTTTTTTTAGGGGCGGTCAGCCCCAGCATTTT; CDR3aa: CASSFFRGGQPQHF
v_gene: TRBV5-8; d_gene: -; j_gene: TRBJ2-5; abundance: once; CDR3nt: TGTGCCAGCAGCCTGCGAAGCGCGGAGACCCAGTACTTC; CDR3aa: CASSLRSAETQYF
v_gene: TRBV18; d_gene: -; j_gene: TRBJ1-1; abundance: -; CDR3nt: TGTGCCAGCTCACCTAGGACAGAGGACAACACTGAAGCTTTCTTT; CDR3aa: CASSPRTEDNTEAFF
v_gene: TRBV5-6; d_gene: TRBD1; j_gene: TRBJ1-1; abundance: -; CDR3nt: TGTGCCAGCAGCTGGACAGGGATGGCTGAAGCTTTCTTT; CDR3aa: CASSWTGMAEAFF
v_gene: TRBV7-3; d_gene: TRBD2; j_gene: TRBJ2-3; abundance: -; CDR3nt: TGTGCCAGCAGCTTGGGAGGACTAGCGGCAGATACGCAGTATTTT; CDR3aa: CASSLGGLAADTQYF
v_gene: TRBV9; d_gene: TRBD2; j_gene: TRBJ2-5; abundance: -; CDR3nt: TGTGCCAGCAGCGTAGTAGCGGGAGACGAGACCCAGTACTTC; CDR3aa: CASSVVAGDETQYF
v_gene: TRBV5-4; d_gene: -; j_gene: TRBJ2-1; abundance: -; CDR3nt: TGTGCCAGCAGCCCCGCAGGATACAATGAGCAGTTCTTC; CDR3aa: CASSPAGYNEQFF
v_gene: TRBV18; d_gene: -; j_gene: TRBJ1-1; abundance: -; CDR3nt: TGTGCCAGCTCACCCCCCCACAGAAACACTGAAGCTTTCTTT; CDR3aa: CASSPPHRNTEAFF
v_gene: TRBV28; d_gene: -; j_gene: TRBJ1-2; abundance: once; CDR3nt: TGTGCCAGCAGTTTGGAGACAGTCTATGGCTACACCTTC; CDR3aa: CASSLETVYGYTF
v_gene: TRBV5-4; d_gene: TRBD1; j_gene: TRBJ2-2; abundance: -; CDR3nt: TGTGCCAGCAGCTGGGGACAGGGAGGGAACACCGGGGAGCTGTTTTTT; CDR3aa: CASSWGQGGNTGELFF
v_gene: TRBV28; d_gene: -; j_gene: TRBJ1-1; abundance: once; CDR3nt: TGTGCCAGCAGTTTATGGGCAGGGAAGAACACTGAAGCTTTCTTT; CDR3aa: CASSLWAGKNTEAFF
v_gene: TRBV5-6; d_gene: TRBD2; j_gene: TRBJ2-1; abundance: -; CDR3nt: TGTGCCAGCAGCCGCACTAGCGACGGTTACAATGAGCAGTTCTTC; CDR3aa: CASSRTSDGYNEQFF
v_gene: TRBV7-9; d_gene: TRBD2; j_gene: TRBJ2-5; abundance: -; CDR3nt: TGTGCCAGCAGCTTAGTGGGACTAGCGGGAGAGACCCAGTACTTC; CDR3aa: CASSLVGLAGETQYF
v_gene: TRBV7-6; d_gene: TRBD2; j_gene: TRBJ2-3; abundance: -; CDR3nt: TGTGCCAGCAGCTCGGGACTAGCGGATATCTATACGCAGTATTTT; CDR3aa: CASSSGLADIYTQYF
v_gene: TRBV15; d_gene: -; j_gene: TRBJ2-7; abundance: once; CDR3nt: TGTGCCACCAGCAGAGAGCTCGCGGGAACCTACGAGCAGTACTTC; CDR3aa: CATSRELAGTYEQYF
v_gene: TRBV28; d_gene: -; j_gene: TRBJ2-7; abundance: -; CDR3nt: TGTGCCAGCAGTTTAATCCGAGGAAGAGCGGCCTCCTACGAGCAGTACTTC; CDR3aa: CASSLIRGRAASYEQYF
v_gene: TRBV29-1; d_gene: TRBD2; j_gene: TRBJ2-1; abundance: -; CDR3nt: TGCAGCGTTAGGTCTAGCGGGGTGGGTGAGCAGTTCTTC; CDR3aa: CSVRSSGVGEQFF
v_gene: TRBV28; d_gene: TRBD1; j_gene: TRBJ2-7; abundance: -; CDR3nt: TGTGCCAGCAAGGGGACAGGGCGAGACGAGCAGTACTTC; CDR3aa: CASKGTGRDEQYF
v_gene: TRBV7-9; d_gene: -; j_gene: TRBJ2-1; abundance: -; CDR3nt: TGTGCCAGCAGCCGTTACAATGAGCAGTTCTTC; CDR3aa: CASSRYNEQFF
v_gene: TRBV6-1; d_gene: TRBD2; j_gene: TRBJ2-7; abundance: -; CDR3nt: TGTGCCAGCAGTGATAGGACTAGCTTCGACGAGCAGTACTTC; CDR3aa: CASSDRTSFDEQYF
v_gene: TRBV11-2; d_gene: TRBD2; j_gene: TRBJ2-5; abundance: -; CDR3nt: TGTGCCAGCAGCTTCGGGGCTAGCGGGAGTTTTGAAGAGACCCAGTACTTC; CDR3aa: CASSFGASGSFEETQYF
v_gene: TRBV7-9; d_gene: -; j_gene: TRBJ1-1; abundance: -; CDR3nt: TGTGCCAGCAGCAAAACGGGGGGATCTGAAGCTTTCTTT; CDR3aa: CASSKTGGSEAFF
v_gene: TRBV19; d_gene: -; j_gene: TRBJ2-7; abundance: -; CDR3nt: TGTGCCAGTAGTATAAGCGGCCAGACCTACGAGCAGTACTTC; CDR3aa: CASSISGQTYEQYF
v_gene: TRBV28; d_gene: TRBD2; j_gene: TRBJ2-5; abundance: -; CDR3nt: TGTGCCAGCAGTCCCTGGACTAGCGGGACCGCGGAGACCCAGTACTTC; CDR3aa: CASSPWTSGTAETQYF
v_gene: TRBV4-1; d_gene: TRBD2; j_gene: TRBJ2-5; abundance: -; CDR3nt: TGCGCCAGCAGCCAAGAGCCTAGCGGGAGTATTTATCCCCAGTACTTC; CDR3aa: CASSQEPSGSIYPQYF
v_gene: TRBV2; d_gene: TRBD1; j_gene: TRBJ1-2; abundance: -; CDR3nt: TGTGCCAGCAGGTCTGGGACAGACTATGGCTACACCTTC; CDR3aa: CASRSGTDYGYTF
v_gene: TRBV5-1; d_gene: TRBD1; j_gene: TRBJ2-7; abundance: -; CDR3nt: TGCGCCAGCAGCCGCGGGACAGGGGGCGGCGAGCAGTACTTC; CDR3aa: CASSRGTGGGEQYF
v_gene: TRBV5-1; d_gene: -; j_gene: TRBJ2-7; abundance: -; CDR3nt: TGCGCCAGCAGCTCGGCCGGGTACGAGCAGTACTTC; CDR3aa: CASSSAGYEQYF
v_gene: TRBV15; d_gene: TRBD2; j_gene: TRBJ2-4; abundance: -; CDR3nt: TGTGCCACGTCCCGACTAGCGGGAGGTTGGGAGGGAACCAAAAACATTCAGTACTTC; CDR3aa: CATSRLAGGWEGTKNIQYF
v_gene: TRBV6-1; d_gene: -; j_gene: TRBJ1-5; abundance: -; CDR3nt: TGTGCCAGCAGTGAAGTTTGGGCGGGAGGGGGGCATCAGCCCCAGCATTTT; CDR3aa: CASSEVWAGGGHQPQHF
v_gene: TRBV28; d_gene: -; j_gene: TRBJ2-7; abundance: -; CDR3nt: TGTGCCAGCTCCAGCTTGGCGGGGATCGACGAGCAGTACTTC; CDR3aa: CASSSLAGIDEQYF
v_gene: TRBV19; d_gene: -; j_gene: TRBJ1-3; abundance: -; CDR3nt: TGTGCCAGTAGTATAGCACAGCAAGGAAACACCATATATTTT; CDR3aa: CASSIAQQGNTIYF